This entry features one T cell receptor (beta chain) sequence. Documented treatment: preoperative locoregional IRX-2 cytokine immunotherapy. This phase Ib study tested locoregional IRX-2 cytokine immunotherapy given before surgery. The CDR3 sequence is 14 residues long. J was trimmed by 7 bases and V by 5 bases; bases with no gene match: 9. CDR1 is MNHGY, CDR2 SAAAGT, per germline. The data were obtained in a study of preoperative IRX-2 immunotherapy in early breast cancer. The repertoire was sequenced with immunoSEQ multiplex PCR; TCRdb's copy has only in-frame clones and lacks some. The sample shows 25,000 to 30,000 clones, approximately 72% of them seen only once.

The chain combines TRBV6-8 with TRBJ2-7; 9 bases align to TRBD2. This TCR was recovered from a human donor with breast cancer. The sequencing used lymph node tissue, collected after IRX-2 immunotherapy. CDR3 residues: CASSASSGIREQYF. The CDR3 DNA is TGTGCCAGCAGTGCCTCTAGCGGGATAAGGGAGCAGTACTTC.